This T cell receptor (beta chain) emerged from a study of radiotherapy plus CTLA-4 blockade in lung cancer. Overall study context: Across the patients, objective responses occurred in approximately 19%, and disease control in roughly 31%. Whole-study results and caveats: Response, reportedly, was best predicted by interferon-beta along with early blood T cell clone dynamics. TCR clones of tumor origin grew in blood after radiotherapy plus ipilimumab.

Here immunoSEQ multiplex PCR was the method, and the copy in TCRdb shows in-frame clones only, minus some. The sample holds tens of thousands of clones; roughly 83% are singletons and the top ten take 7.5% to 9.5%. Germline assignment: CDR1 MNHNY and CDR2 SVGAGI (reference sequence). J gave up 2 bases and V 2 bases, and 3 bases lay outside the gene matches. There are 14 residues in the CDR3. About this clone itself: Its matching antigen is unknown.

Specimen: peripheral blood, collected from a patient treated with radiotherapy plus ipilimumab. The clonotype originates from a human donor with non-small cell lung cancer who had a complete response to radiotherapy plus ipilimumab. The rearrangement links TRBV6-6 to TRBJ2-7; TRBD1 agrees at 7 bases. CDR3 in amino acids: CASSYNRGPYEQYF. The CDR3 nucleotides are TGTGCCAGCAGTTACAACAGGGGCCCCTACGAGCAGTACTTC.